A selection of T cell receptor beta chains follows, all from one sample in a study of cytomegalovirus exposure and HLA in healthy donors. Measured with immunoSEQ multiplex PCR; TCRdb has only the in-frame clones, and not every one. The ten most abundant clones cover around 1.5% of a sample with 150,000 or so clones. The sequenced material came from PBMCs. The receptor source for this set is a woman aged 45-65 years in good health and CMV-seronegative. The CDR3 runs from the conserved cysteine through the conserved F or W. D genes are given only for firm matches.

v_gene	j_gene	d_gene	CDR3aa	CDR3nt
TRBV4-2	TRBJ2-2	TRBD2	CASSQGPRGGGRYTGELFF	TGTGCCAGCAGCCAAGGCCCCCGTGGGGGGGGAAGGTACACCGGGGAGCTGTTTTTT
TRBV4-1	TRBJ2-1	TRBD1	CASSPDRVYNEQFF	TGCGCCAGCAGCCCGGACAGGGTCTACAATGAGCAGTTCTTC
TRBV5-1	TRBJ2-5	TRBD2	CASRLGSGGQETQYF	TGCGCCAGCCGCCTGGGGTCGGGAGGCCAAGAGACCCAGTACTTC
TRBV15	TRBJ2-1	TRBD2	CATSRERSGTRSDNEQFF	TGTGCCACCAGCAGAGAAAGATCCGGGACTAGAAGCGACAATGAGCAGTTCTTC
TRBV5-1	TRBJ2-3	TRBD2	CASSLGGSTSGFTDTQYF	TGCGCCAGCAGCTTGGGGGGGTCGACTAGCGGTTTCACAGATACGCAGTATTTT
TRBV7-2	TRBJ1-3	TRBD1	CASSPTGTGAGNTIYF	TGTGCCAGCAGCCCAACCGGGACAGGGGCGGGAAACACCATATATTTT
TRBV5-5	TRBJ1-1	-	CASSLGHGTEAFF	TGTGCCAGCAGCTTGGGACACGGCACTGAAGCTTTCTTT
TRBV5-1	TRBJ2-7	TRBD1	CASRKDQGVYEQYF	TGCGCCAGCAGAAAAGACCAGGGGGTTTACGAGCAGTACTTC
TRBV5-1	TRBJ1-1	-	CASSLGGNTEAFF	TGCGCCAGCAGCTTGGGCGGGAACACTGAAGCTTTCTTT
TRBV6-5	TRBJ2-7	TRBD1	CASSYDRGDYEQYF	TGTGCCAGCAGCTACGACAGGGGAGACTACGAGCAGTACTTC
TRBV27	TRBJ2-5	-	CASSPTVFGGAETQYF	TGTGCCAGCAGCCCGACCGTGTTTGGCGGGGCGGAGACCCAGTACTTC
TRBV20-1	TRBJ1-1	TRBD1	CSAWDRRAFF	TGCAGTGCCTGGGACAGGCGGGCTTTCTTT
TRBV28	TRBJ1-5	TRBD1	CASRPLDRGNQPQHF	TGTGCCAGCAGACCATTGGACAGGGGCAATCAGCCCCAGCATTTT
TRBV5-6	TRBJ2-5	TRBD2	CASSDPGGASETQYF	TGTGCCAGCAGCGATCCGGGGGGGGCTAGTGAGACCCAGTACTTC
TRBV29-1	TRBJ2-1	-	CSVPPQGNEQFF	TGCAGCGTTCCACCACAGGGAAATGAGCAGTTCTTC
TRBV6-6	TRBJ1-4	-	CASSYSTGDNEKLFF	TGTGCCAGCAGTTACTCGACAGGTGACAATGAAAAACTGTTTTTT
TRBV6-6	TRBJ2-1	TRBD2	CASSRPASGSYNEQFF	TGTGCCAGCAGCCGTCCGGCTAGCGGGAGCTACAATGAGCAGTTCTTC
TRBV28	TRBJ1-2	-	CASSFRDARGYTF	TGTGCCAGCAGTTTTCGGGATGCCCGTGGCTACACCTTC
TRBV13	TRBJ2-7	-	CASSMRDYEQYF	TGTGCCAGCAGCATGAGGGATTACGAGCAGTACTTC
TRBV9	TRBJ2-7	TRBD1	CASSLQGGQGPYEQYF	TGTGCCAGCAGCCTTCAGGGAGGACAGGGCCCCTACGAGCAGTACTTC
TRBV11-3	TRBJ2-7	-	CASSLEGGEQYF	TGTGCCAGCAGCTTAGAGGGCGGGGAGCAGTACTTC
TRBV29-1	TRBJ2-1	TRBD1	CSEPGQGSDEQFF	TGCAGCGAACCGGGACAGGGGAGCGATGAGCAGTTCTTC
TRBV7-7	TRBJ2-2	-	CASSFDSYTGELFF	TGTGCTAGCAGCTTTGACAGCTACACCGGGGAGCTGTTTTTT
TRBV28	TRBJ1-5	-	CASTGEVSNQPQHF	TGTGCCAGCACAGGGGAAGTAAGCAATCAGCCCCAGCATTTT
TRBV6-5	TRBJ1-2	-	CASTAGDYGYTF	TGTGCCAGCACCGCCGGAGACTATGGCTACACCTTC
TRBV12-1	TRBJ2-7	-	CASSITSERRYEQYF	TGTGCCAGCAGCATTACTAGCGAGCGTCGGTACGAGCAGTACTTC
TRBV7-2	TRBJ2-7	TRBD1	CASSLVGQGAYEQYF	TGTGCCAGCAGCTTAGTTGGACAGGGGGCTTACGAGCAGTACTTC
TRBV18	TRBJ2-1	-	CASSPLAPDSYNEQFF	TGTGCCAGCTCACCACTAGCTCCGGACTCCTACAATGAGCAGTTCTTC
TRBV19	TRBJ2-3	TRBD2	CASSRTSGSGGGTQYF	TGTGCCAGTAGTCGGACTAGCGGAAGCGGTGGTGGTACGCAGTATTTT
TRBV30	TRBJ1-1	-	CACNFGTLNTEAFF	TGTGCCTGTAATTTTGGGACTTTGAACACTGAAGCTTTCTTT
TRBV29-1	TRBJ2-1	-	CSVEGGQQSYNEQFF	TGCAGCGTTGAAGGTGGACAGCAATCCTACAATGAGCAGTTCTTC
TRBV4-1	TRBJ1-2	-	CASSQVRLRLGGGYTF	TGCGCCAGCAGCCAAGTTAGGCTCCGATTGGGGGGAGGCTACACCTTC
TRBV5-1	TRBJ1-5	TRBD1	CASSLGATGDQPQHF	TGCGCCAGCAGCTTGGGTGCGACAGGGGATCAGCCCCAGCATTTT
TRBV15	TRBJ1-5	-	CATSSLAGTPGGQPQHF	TGTGCCACCAGCAGCTTGGCCGGGACACCGGGGGGTCAGCCCCAGCATTTT
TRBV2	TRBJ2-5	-	CASSVPGWERETQYF	TGTGCCAGCAGTGTGCCGGGGTGGGAGCGAGAGACCCAGTACTTC
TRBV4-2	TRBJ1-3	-	CASSQDLAGGDSGNTIYF	TGTGCCAGCAGCCAAGATCTTGCGGGGGGGGATTCTGGAAACACCATATATTTT
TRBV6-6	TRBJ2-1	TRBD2	CASSPRLGGNAEQFF	TGTGCCAGCAGCCCCCGACTGGGGGGGAATGCTGAGCAGTTCTTC
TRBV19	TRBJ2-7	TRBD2	CASSIVGTSVGPYEQYF	TGTGCCAGTAGTATTGTTGGGACTAGCGTCGGCCCCTACGAGCAGTACTTC
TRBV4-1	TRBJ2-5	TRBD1	CASSQGPGQGQETQYF	TGCGCCAGCAGCCAAGGACCGGGACAGGGCCAAGAGACCCAGTACTTC
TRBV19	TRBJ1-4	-	CASSINPRADEKLFF	TGTGCCAGTAGTATTAATCCCAGGGCGGATGAAAAACTGTTTTTT
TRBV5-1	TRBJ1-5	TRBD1	CASSLDDRDSNQPQHF	TGCGCCAGCAGCTTGGATGACAGGGATAGCAATCAGCCCCAGCATTTT
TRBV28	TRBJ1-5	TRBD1	CATTGTDQPQHF	TGTGCCACGACAGGGACCGATCAGCCCCAGCATTTT
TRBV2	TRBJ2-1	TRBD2	CASIPGLAGSSYNEQFF	TGTGCCAGCATCCCGGGACTAGCGGGGAGCTCCTACAATGAGCAGTTCTTC